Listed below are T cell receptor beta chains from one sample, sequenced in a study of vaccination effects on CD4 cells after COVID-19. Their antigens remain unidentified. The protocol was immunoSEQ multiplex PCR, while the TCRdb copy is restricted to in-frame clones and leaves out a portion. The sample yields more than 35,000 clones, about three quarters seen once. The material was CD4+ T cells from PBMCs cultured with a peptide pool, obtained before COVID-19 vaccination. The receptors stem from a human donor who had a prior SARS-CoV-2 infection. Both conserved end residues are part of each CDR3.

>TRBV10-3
CAISDRGLAGAAYNEQFF
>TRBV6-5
CASSYSGDSSTDTQYF
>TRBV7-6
CASSLIEGLAGSDTQYF
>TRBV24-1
CATSDGRADEQFF
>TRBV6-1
CASSEFSSGANVLTF
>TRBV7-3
CASSPRLAGGTDTQYF
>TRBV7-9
CASSSQGAETQYF
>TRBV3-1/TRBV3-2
CASSPRTENTGELFF
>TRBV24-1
CATSDLGGQDSYEQYF
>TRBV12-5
CASVASWGDTQYF
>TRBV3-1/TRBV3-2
CASSQETDRAHTDTQYF
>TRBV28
CASRSQGVPRAGYTF
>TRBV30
CAWSTGYNSPLHF
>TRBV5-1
CASSWGTGDQPQHF
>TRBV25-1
CASSVGGEYTEAFF
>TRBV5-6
CASSLLNGDEVYGYTF
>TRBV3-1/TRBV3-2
CASSPFGGTGELFF
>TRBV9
CASSVGQGNYGYTF
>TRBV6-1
CASTEIAGGYYGYTF
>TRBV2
CASRRRDTSGTDTQYF
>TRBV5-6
CASSLNGGTDTQYF
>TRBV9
CASSVGQEGTEAFF
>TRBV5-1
CASSLVAGSLRTQYF
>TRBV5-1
CASSWPGTGWTDGPHPGNQPQHF
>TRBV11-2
CASSPGLAGGQETQYF
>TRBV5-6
CASSLEGLQETQYF
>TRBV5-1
CASSLAGTSGGAPDTQYF
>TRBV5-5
CASRRTVSSNQPQHF
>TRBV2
CASRDLAGGRKFF
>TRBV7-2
CASSFQGGQGAGKLFF
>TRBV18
CASSTNRVTLYDEQYF
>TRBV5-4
CASSLDRVNEQFF
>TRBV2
CAGGSSGKMQETQYF
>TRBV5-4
CASSLGLRGTPDDYGYTF
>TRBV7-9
CASSYSDRGEVRGYTF
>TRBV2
CASSESWVPEAFF
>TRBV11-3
CASGGEISYEQYF